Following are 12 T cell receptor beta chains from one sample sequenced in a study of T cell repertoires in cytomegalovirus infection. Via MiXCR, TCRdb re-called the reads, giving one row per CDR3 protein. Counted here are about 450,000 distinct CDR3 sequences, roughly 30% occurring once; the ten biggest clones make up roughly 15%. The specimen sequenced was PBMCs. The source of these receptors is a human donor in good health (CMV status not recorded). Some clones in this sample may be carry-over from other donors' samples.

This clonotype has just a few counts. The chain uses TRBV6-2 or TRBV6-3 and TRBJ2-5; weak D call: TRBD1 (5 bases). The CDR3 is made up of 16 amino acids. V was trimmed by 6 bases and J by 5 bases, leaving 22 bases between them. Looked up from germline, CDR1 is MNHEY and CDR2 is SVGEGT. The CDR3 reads CASSPAGGRAGETQYF. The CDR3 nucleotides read TGTGCCAGCAGCCCCGCCGGCGGCAGAGCAGGGGAGACCCAGTACTTC.

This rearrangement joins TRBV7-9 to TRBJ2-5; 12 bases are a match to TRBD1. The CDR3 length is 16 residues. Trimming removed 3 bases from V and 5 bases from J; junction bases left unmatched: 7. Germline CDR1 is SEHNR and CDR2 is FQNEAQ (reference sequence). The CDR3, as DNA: TGTGCCAGCAGCTTTGGGGACAGGGGGCGGTTGGAGACCCAGTACTTC. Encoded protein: CASSFGDRGRLETQYF.

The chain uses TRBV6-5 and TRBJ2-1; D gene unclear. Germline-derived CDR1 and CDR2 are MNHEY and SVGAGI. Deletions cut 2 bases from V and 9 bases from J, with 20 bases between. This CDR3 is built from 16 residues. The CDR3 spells CASSYIGRDSSTEQFF. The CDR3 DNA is TGTGCCAGCAGTTACATTGGTCGAGATAGTTCGACTGAGCAGTTCTTC.

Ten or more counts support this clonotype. The CDR3: CATLGLGETQYF. For the CDR3, the DNA is TGTGCCACCCTAGGGTTAGGAGAGACCCAGTACTTC. The chain links TRBV27 to TRBJ2-5; D unresolved. This CDR3 comprises 12 residues. From germline, CDR1 is MNHEY and CDR2 SMNVEV (reference sequence). Trimming shortened V by 10 bases and J by 4 bases, and 13 bases separated the two germline ends.

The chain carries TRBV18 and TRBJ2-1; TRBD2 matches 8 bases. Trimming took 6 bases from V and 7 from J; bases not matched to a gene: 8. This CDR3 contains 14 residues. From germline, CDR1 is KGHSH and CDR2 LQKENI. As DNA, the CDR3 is TGTGCCAGCTCCCCCCCGGGAGGGCGGAATGAGCAGTTCTTC. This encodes CASSPPGGRNEQFF.

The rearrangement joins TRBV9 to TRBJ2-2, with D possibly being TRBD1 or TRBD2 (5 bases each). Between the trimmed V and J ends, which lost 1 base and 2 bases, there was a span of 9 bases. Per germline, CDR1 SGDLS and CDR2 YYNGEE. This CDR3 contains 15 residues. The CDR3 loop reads CASSVNGANTGELFF. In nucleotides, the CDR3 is TGTGCCAGCAGCGTAAACGGGGCCAACACCGGGGAGCTGTTTTTT.

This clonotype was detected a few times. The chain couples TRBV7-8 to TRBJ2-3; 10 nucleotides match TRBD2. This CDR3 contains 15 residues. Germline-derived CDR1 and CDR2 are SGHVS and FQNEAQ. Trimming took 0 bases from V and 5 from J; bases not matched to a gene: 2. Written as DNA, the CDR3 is TGTGCCAGCAGCTTAGCTACTAGCGGGGTAGATACGCAGTATTTT. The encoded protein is CASSLATSGVDTQYF.

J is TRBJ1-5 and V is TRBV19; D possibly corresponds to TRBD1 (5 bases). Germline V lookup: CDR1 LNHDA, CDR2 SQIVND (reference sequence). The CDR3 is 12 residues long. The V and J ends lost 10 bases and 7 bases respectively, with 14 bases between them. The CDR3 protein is CATRAGEQPQHF. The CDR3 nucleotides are TGTGCCACCCGGGCGGGGGAACAGCCCCAGCATTTT.

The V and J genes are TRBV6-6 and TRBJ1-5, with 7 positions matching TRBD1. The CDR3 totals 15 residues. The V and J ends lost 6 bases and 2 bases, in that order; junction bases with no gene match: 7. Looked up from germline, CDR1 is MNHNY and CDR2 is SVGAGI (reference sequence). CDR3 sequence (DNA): TGTGCCAGCAGACCCCAGGGGGGGGGCAATCAGCCCCAGCATTTT. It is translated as CASRPQGGGNQPQHF.

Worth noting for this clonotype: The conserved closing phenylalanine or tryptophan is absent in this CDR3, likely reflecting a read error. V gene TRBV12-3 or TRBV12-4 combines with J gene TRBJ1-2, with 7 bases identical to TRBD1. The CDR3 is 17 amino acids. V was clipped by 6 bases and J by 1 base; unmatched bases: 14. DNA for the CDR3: TGTGCCAGCAGATATACCGGTCGGGCAGGGGGTAACTATGGCTACACCTTA. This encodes CASRYTGRAGGNYGYTL.

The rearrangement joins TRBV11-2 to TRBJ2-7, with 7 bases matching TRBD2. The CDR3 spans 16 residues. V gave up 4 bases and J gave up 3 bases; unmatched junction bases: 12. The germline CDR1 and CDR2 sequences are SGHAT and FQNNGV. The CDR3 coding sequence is TGTGCCAGCAGCTACGAAAGCGGGGCCAAAAGCTACGAGCAGTACTTC. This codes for CASSYESGAKSYEQYF.

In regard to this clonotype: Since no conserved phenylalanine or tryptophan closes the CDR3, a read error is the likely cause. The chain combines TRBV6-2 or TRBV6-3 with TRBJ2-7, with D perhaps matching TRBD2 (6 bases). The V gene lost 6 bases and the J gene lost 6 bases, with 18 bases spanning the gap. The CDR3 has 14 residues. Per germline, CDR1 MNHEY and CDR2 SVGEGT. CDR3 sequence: CASRNGGPNGEQYC. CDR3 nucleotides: TGTGCCAGCAGAAACGGGGGACCAAACGGCGAGCAGTACTGC.